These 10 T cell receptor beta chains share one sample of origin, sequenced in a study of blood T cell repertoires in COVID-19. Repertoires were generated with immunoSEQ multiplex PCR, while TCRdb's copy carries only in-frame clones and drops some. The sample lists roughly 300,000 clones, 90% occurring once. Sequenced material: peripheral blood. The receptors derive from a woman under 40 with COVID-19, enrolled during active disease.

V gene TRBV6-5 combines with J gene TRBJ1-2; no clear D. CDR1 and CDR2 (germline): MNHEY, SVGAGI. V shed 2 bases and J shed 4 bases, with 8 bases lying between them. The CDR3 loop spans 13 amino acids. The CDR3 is CASSYQSGYGYTF. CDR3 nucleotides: TGTGCCAGCAGTTACCAGTCAGGCTATGGCTACACCTTC.

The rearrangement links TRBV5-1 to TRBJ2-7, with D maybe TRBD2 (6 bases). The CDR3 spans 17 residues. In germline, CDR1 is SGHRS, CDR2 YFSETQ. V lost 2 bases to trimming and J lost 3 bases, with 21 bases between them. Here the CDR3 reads CASSFRDSGPQGYEQYF. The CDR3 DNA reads TGCGCCAGCAGCTTTAGGGACTCGGGACCGCAGGGCTACGAGCAGTACTTC.

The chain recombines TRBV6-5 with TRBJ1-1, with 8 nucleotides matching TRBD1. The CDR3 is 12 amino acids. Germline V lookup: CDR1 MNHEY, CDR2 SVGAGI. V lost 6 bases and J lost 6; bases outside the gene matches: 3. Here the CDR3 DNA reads TGTGCCAGCAGGCGGACAGGGTCTGAAGCTTTCTTT. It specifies CASRRTGSEAFF.

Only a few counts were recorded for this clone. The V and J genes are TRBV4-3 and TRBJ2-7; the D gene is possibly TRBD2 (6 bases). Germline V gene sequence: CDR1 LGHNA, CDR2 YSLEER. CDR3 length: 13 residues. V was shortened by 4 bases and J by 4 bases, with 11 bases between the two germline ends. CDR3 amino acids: CASSLAGGYEQYF. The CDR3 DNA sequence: TGCGCCAGCAGCCTAGCAGGAGGGTACGAGCAGTACTTC.

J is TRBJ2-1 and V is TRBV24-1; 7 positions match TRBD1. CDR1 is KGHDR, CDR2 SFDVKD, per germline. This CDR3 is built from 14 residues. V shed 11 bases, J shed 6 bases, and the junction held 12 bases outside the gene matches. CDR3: CASGGTETGNEQFF. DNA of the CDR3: TGTGCCAGTGGTGGGACAGAGACGGGCAATGAGCAGTTCTTC.

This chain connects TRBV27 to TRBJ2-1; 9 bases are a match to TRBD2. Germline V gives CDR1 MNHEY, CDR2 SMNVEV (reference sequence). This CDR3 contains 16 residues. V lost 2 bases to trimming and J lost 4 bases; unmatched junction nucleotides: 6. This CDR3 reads CASSLDASGTYNEQFF. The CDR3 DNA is TGTGCCAGCAGTTTAGATGCTAGCGGGACATACAATGAGCAGTTCTTC.

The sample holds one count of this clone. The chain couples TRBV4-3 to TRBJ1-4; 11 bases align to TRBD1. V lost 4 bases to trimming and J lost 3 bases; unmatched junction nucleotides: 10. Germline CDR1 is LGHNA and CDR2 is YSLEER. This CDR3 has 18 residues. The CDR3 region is CASSPYRTGGLSNEKLFF. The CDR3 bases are TGCGCCAGCAGCCCCTATAGGACAGGGGGCCTATCTAATGAAAAACTGTTTTTT.

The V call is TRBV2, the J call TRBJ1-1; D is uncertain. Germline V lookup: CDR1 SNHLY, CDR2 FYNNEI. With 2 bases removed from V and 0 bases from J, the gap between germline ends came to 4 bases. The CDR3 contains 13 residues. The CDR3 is CASSESLNTEAFF. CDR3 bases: TGTGCCAGCAGTGAAAGCTTGAACACTGAAGCTTTCTTT. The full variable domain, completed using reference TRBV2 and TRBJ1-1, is EPEVTQTPSHQVTQMGQEVILRCVPISNHLYFYWYRQILGQKVEFLVSFYNNEISEKSEIFDDQFSVERPDGSNFTLKIRSTKLEDSAMYFCASSESLNTEAFFGQGTRLTVV.

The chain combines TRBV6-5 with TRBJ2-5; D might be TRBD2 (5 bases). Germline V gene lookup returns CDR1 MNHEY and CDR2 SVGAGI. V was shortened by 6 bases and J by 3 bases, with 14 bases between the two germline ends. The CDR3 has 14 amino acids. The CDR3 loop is CASSPNGEKETQYF. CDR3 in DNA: TGTGCCAGCAGCCCGAACGGGGAGAAAGAGACCCAGTACTTC.

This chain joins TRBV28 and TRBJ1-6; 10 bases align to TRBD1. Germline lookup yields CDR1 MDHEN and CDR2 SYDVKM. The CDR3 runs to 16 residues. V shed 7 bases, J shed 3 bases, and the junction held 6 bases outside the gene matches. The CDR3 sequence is CASTRTGGYYNSPLHF. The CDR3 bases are TGTGCCAGCACCCGGACAGGGGGGTACTATAATTCACCCCTCCACTTT.